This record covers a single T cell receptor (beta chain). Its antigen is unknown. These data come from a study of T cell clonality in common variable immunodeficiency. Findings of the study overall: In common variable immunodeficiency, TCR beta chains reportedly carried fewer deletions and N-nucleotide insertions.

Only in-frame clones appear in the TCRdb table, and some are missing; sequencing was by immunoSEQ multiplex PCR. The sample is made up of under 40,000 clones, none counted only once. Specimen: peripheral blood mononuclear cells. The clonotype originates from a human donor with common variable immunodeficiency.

The CDR3 protein is CAWRDPGTGVGEKLFF. CDR3 DNA (partial): TGTGCCTGGAGAGACCCAGGGACAGGGGTGGGTGAAAAA. The gene calls are TRBV30 and TRBJ1-4; 10 bases fit TRBD1. From the germline J gene comes the end of the CDR3, since the read stops 3 residues before it. V lost 3 bases to trimming and J lost 7 bases; unmatched junction nucleotides: 11. This CDR3 has 16 residues. Germline V gene sequence: CDR1 GTSNPN, CDR2 SVGIG (reference sequence).